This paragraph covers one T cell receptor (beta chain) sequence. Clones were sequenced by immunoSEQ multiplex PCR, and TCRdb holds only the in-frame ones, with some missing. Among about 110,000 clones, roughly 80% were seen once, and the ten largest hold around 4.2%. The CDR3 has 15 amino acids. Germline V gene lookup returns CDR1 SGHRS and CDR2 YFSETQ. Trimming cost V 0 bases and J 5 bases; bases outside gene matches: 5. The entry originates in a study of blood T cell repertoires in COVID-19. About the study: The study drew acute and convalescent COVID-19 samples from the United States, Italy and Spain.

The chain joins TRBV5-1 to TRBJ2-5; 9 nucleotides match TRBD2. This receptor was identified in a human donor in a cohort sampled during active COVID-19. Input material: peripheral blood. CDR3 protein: CASSLVAGVRETQYF. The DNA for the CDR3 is TGCGCCAGCAGCTTGGTAGCGGGAGTGAGGGAGACCCAGTACTTC.